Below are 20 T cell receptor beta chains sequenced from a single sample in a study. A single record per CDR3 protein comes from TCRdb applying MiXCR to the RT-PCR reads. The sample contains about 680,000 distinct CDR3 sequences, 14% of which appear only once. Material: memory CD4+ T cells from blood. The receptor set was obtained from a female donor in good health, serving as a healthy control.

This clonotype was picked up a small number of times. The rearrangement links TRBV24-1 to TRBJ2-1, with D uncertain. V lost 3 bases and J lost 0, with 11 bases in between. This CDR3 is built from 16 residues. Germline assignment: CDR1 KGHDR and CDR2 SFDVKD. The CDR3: CATSDRYRASYNEQFF. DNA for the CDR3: TGTGCCACCAGTGATCGCTACAGAGCCTCCTACAATGAGCAGTTCTTC.

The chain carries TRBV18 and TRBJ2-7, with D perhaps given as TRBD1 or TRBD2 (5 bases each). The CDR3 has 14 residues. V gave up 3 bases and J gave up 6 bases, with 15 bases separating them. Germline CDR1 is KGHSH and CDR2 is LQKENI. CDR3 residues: CASSPMVGELEQYF. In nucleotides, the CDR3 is TGTGCCAGCTCACCTATGGTGGGGGAACTCGAGCAGTACTTC.

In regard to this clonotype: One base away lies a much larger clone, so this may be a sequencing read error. DNA for the CDR3: TGTGCCACCAGCCATAGGGGAGTTCATAATAAGCAGTTCTTC. This sequence encodes CATSHRGVHNKQFF. The V call is TRBV15, the J call TRBJ2-1; the D call may be TRBD1 or TRBD2 (5 bases each). Between the trimmed V and J ends, which lost 5 bases and 11 bases, there was a span of 19 bases. Germline-derived CDR1 and CDR2 are LNHNV and YYDKDF (reference sequence). CDR3 size: 14 residues.

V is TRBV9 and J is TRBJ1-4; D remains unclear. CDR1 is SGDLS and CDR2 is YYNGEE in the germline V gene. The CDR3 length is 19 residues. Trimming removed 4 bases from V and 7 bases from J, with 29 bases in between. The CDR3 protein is CASSQEGFGTYYRSEKLFF. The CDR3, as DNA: TGTGCCAGCAGCCAGGAAGGCTTTGGAACTTACTACCGGAGTGAAAAACTGTTTTTT.

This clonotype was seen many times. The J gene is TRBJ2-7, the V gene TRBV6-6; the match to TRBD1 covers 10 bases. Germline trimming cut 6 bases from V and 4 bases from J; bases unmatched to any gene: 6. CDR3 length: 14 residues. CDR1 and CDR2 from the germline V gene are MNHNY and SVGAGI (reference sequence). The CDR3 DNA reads TGTGCCAGCAGCCCCGGGGACAGGGGTTACGAGCAGTACTTC. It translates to CASSPGDRGYEQYF.

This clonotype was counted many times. CDR3 DNA sequence: TGTGCCAGCAGCTTAGGTATGGCTAATGAGCAGTTCTTC. Its protein is CASSLGMANEQFF. This chain links TRBV11-2 with TRBJ2-1; unclear D gene. In germline, CDR1 is SGHAT, CDR2 FQNNGV. The CDR3 is 13 residues long. Between the trimmed V and J ends, which lost 1 base and 7 bases, there was a span of 8 bases.

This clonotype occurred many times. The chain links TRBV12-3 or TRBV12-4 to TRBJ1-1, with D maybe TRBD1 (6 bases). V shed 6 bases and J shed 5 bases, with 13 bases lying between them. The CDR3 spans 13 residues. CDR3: CASRLLTGTEAFF. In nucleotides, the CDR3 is TGTGCCAGCAGATTATTAACAGGGACTGAAGCTTTCTTT.

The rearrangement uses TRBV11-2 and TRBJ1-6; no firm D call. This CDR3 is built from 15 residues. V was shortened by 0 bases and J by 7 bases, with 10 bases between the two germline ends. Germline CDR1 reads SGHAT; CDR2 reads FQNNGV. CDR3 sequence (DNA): TGTGCCAGCAGCTTAGATATGGCGGCAAATTCACCCCTCCACTTT. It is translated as CASSLDMAANSPLHF.

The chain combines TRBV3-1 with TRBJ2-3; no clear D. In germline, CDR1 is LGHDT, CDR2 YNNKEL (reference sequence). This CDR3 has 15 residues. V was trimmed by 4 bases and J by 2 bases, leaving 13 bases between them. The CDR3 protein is CASSPFRTTTDTQYF. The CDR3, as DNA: TGTGCCAGCAGCCCTTTTCGAACGACCACAGATACGCAGTATTTT.

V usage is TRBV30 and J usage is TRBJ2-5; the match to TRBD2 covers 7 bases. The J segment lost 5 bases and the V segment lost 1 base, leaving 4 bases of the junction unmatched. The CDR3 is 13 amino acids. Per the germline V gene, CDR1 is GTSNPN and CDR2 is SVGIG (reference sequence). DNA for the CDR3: TGTGCCTGGAGTGGTATGGGAGGGGAGACCCAGTACTTC. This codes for CAWSGMGGETQYF.

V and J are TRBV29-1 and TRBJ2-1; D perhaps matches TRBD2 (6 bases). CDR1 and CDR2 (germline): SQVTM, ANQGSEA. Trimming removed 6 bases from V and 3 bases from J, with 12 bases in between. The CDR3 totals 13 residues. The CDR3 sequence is CSVRPGDYNEQFF. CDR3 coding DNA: TGCAGCGTGAGACCGGGAGACTACAATGAGCAGTTCTTC.

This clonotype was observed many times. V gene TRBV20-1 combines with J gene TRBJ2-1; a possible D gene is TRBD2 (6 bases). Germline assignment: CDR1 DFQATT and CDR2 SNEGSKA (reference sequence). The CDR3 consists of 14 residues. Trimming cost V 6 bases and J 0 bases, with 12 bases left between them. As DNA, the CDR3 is TGCAGTGCGGAGGGCGTTAGCTCCTACAATGAGCAGTTCTTC. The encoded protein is CSAEGVSSYNEQFF.

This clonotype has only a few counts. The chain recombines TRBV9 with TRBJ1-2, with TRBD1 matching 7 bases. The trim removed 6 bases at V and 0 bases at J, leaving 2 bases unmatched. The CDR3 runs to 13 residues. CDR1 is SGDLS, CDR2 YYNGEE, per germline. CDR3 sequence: CASKGATNYGYTF. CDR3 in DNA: TGTGCCAGCAAGGGGGCTACTAACTATGGCTACACCTTC.

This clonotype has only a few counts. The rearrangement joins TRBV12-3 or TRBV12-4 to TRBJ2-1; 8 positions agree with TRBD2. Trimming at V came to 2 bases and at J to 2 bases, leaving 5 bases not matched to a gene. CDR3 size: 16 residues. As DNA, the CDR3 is TGTGCCAGCAGTTTAATAGGCGGGAGGACCTACAATGAGCAGTTCTTC. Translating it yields CASSLIGGRTYNEQFF.

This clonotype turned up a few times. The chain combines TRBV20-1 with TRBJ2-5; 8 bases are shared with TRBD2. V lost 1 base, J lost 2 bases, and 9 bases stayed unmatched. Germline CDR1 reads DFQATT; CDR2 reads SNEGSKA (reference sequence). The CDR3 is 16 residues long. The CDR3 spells CSARVREGGIQETQYF. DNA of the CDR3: TGCAGTGCTAGAGTCCGGGAGGGGGGGATTCAAGAGACCCAGTACTTC.

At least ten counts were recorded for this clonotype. In DNA form, the CDR3 reads TGTGCCAGCAGTTTCAATCGCCGCGAAAAACTGTTTTTT. It encodes CASSFNRREKLFF. The V gene is TRBV12-3 or TRBV12-4, the J gene TRBJ1-4, with unresolved D. Trimming cost V 3 bases and J 8 bases, with 10 bases left between them. CDR3 length: 13 amino acids.

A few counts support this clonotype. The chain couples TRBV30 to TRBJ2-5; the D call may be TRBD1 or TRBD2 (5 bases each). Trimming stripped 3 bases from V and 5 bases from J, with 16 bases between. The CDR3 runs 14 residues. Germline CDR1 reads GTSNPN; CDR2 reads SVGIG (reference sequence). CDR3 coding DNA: TGTGCCTGGAGAGGGACCCAGGATAGGGAGACCCAGTACTTC. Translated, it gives CAWRGTQDRETQYF.

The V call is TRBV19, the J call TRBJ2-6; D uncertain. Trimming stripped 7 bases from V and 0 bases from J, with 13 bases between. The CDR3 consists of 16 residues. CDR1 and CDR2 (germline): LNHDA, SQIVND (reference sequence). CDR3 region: CASNPLLSSGANVLTF. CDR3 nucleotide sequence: TGTGCCAGTAACCCCCTGCTTAGCTCTGGGGCCAACGTCCTGACTTTC.

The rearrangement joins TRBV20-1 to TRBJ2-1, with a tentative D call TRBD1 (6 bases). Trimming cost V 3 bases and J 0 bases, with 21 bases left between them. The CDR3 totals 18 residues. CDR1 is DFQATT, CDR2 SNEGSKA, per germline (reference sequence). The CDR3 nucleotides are TGCAGTGCTAGCGGGAATGCAGAGAGGGGGAGCTCCTACAATGAGCAGTTCTTC. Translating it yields CSASGNAERGSSYNEQFF.

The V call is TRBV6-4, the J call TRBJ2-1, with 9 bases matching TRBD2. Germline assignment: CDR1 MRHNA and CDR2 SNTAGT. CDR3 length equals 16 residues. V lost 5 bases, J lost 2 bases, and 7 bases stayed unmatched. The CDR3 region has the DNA TGTGCCAGCAGTCGATCTAGCGGGGCAACCTACAATGAGCAGTTCTTC. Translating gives CASSRSSGATYNEQFF.